In this sample, the clone carrying this TCR beta chain turned up once. Its antigen is unknown. Profiling relied on immunoSEQ multiplex PCR, and the TCRdb table lists in-frame clones only, not all of them. The sample holds more than 400,000 clones; roughly 88% are singletons and the top ten take around 4.2%. These data come from a study of Ad26.COV2.S vaccination and SARS-CoV-2 variants. The study, taken as a whole, reports: The authors reported substantial breadth in spike-specific CD8+ and CD4+ T cell responses after vaccination. Greater spike-specific TCR breadth was seen in vaccine recipients than in placebo recipients.

The treatment denotes: 15 to 20 received Ad26.COV2.S at low or high dose, single or two shots; 5 received placebo; per-sample allocation not given. Following the first vaccine or placebo injection, samples were taken on day 63. Donor was an adult aged 18-55 years in Boston. An Ad26 vector expressing Wuhan-strain SARS-CoV-2 spike served as the vaccine. The germline CDR1 and CDR2 sequences are SGHRS and YFSETQ. The CDR3 is 19 residues long. With 2 bases clipped from V and 0 bases from J, the junction kept 10 bases outside the gene matches. The clonotype originates from a person aged 18-65 years who received the Ad26.COV2.S COVID-19 vaccine or a placebo. This chain joins TRBV5-1 and TRBJ2-1; 11 nucleotides align to TRBD2. This specimen consisted of peripheral blood, obtained in a trial of Ad26.COV2.S vaccine versus placebo. Written as DNA, the CDR3 is TGCGCCAGCAGCTTAACGGGACTAGCGGTAAGGAGCTCCTACAATGAGCAGTTCTTC. This sequence encodes CASSLTGLAVRSSYNEQFF.